A selection of T cell receptor beta chains follows, all from one sample in a study of type 1 regulatory T cells. The antigens these receptors bind are not known. TCRdb re-called the reads through MiXCR, storing one row per CDR3 protein. The repertoire holds roughly 67,000 distinct CDR3 sequences, with 63% as singletons. Sequenced input: cultured T cells, either the whole culture or a sorted T cell fraction (not recorded which). The receptors come from a human donor in good health. CDR3s include the opening cysteine and the closing phenylalanine or tryptophan. D genes are given only for firm matches. Only part of the rows carry a size: once, few, many, or a class if the clone is expanded.

clone_size j_call v_call d_call cdr3_aa cdr3_nt
. TRBJ1-5 TRBV4-3 . CASSQDPQPNQPQHF TGCGCCAGCAGCCAAGATCCACAGCCTAATCAGCCCCAGCATTTT
. TRBJ2-3 TRBV7-2 . CASSLVRGYGTDTQYF TGTGCCAGCAGCTTAGTAAGGGGGTACGGCACAGATACGCAGTATTTT
. TRBJ1-2 TRBV20-1 . CSASEPTYGYTF TGCAGTGCTAGTGAGCCGACCTATGGCTACACCTTC
. TRBJ1-2 TRBV19 . CASSETESYGYTF TGTGCCAGTAGTGAGACAGAGTCCTATGGCTACACCTTC
few TRBJ2-7 TRBV20-1 TRBD2 CSARAGDVREQYF TGCAGTGCTAGGGCGGGAGACGTTCGGGAGCAGTACTTC
. TRBJ1-1 TRBV11-1 . CASSFLGGGPEAFF TGTGCCAGCAGCTTTTTAGGAGGGGGGCCTGAAGCTTTCTTT
. TRBJ2-3 TRBV5-1 . CASSLEEDTTDTQYF TGCGCCAGCAGCTTGGAGGAGGATACCACAGATACGCAGTATTTT
. TRBJ2-3 TRBV6-5 . CASNRVFGADTQYF TGTGCCAGCAATCGTGTCTTCGGGGCAGATACGCAGTATTTT
. TRBJ2-5 TRBV5-1 TRBD2 CASSFTASGRWETQYF TGCGCCAGCAGCTTCACAGCTAGCGGGAGGTGGGAGACCCAGTACTTC
. TRBJ2-2 TRBV7-9 TRBD2 CASSLRLAGDTGELFF TGTGCCAGCAGCCTCCGGCTAGCGGGAGACACCGGGGAGCTGTTTTTT
few TRBJ1-5 TRBV21-1 . CASSGPQGNQPQHF TGTGCCAGCAGCGGTCCTCAGGGGAATCAGCCCCAGCATTTT
. TRBJ2-7 TRBV4-1 TRBD2 CASSRETSGTSGYEQYF TGCGCCAGCAGCCGGGAGACTTCCGGGACTAGCGGATACGAGCAGTACTTC
. TRBJ2-7 TRBV7-9 . CASSFRDNHEQYF TGTGCCAGCAGCTTTCGGGACAACCACGAGCAGTACTTC
. TRBJ1-5 TRBV7-2 . CASSFRGGWNQPQHF TGTGCCAGCAGCTTTAGGGGGGGGTGGAATCAGCCCCAGCATTTT
. TRBJ2-6 TRBV5-1 TRBD1 CASSSEDRAGANVLTF TGCGCCAGCAGCTCCGAAGACAGGGCCGGGGCCAACGTCCTGACTTTC
. TRBJ2-5 TRBV5-1 . CASSVGPGSETQYF TGCGCCAGCAGCGTGGGACCAGGCTCGGAGACCCAGTACTTC
. TRBJ2-7 TRBV11-2 . CASSPVWGRIPYEQYF TGTGCCAGCAGCCCGGTTTGGGGGAGGATCCCCTACGAGCAGTACTTC
. TRBJ2-1 TRBV20-1 TRBD2 CSAPGPTSGRGNEQFF TGCAGTGCTCCCGGACCGACTAGCGGGAGGGGCAATGAGCAGTTCTTC
few TRBJ2-2 TRBV15 . CATSNFEPTGELFF TGTGCCACCAGCAATTTCGAGCCCACCGGGGAGCTGTTTTTT
. TRBJ2-5 TRBV6-2/TRBV6-3 . CASSYRTGAVEETQYF TGTGCCAGCAGTTACCGCACGGGCGCGGTTGAAGAGACCCAGTACTTC
. TRBJ2-1 TRBV20-1 TRBD2 CSARGPGLAGLGSYNEQFF TGCAGTGCTAGGGGGCCGGGACTAGCGGGATTAGGATCCTACAATGAGCAGTTCTTC
few TRBJ1-1 TRBV10-3 TRBD1 CAIRGQGEAEAFF TGTGCCATCAGGGGACAGGGAGAGGCTGAAGCTTTCTTT
. TRBJ1-2 TRBV2 . CASRREGLEGYTF TGTGCCAGCAGGAGGGAGGGCTTAGAGGGCTACACCTTC
. TRBJ2-7 TRBV10-3 . CAISESVDEQYF TGTGCCATCAGTGAGTCGGTGGACGAGCAGTACTTC
. TRBJ2-5 TRBV29-1 . CSVEEASQETQYF TGCAGCGTTGAAGAAGCCAGCCAAGAGACCCAGTACTTC
few TRBJ2-7 TRBV20-1 . CSALSGSYEQYF TGCAGTGCTCTTTCGGGGTCCTACGAGCAGTACTTC
few TRBJ2-1 TRBV15 . CATSPRRGNNEQFF TGTGCCACCAGCCCCCGACGTGGGAACAATGAGCAGTTCTTC
. TRBJ2-5 TRBV11-1 . CASSLGYRETQYF TGTGCCAGCAGCTTAGGGTATCGAGAGACCCAGTACTTC
. TRBJ1-6 TRBV11-2 . CASSPLKGRAKNSPLHF TGTGCCAGCAGCCCACTAAAAGGGAGGGCCAAGAATTCACCCCTCCACTTT
. TRBJ2-5 TRBV19 TRBD1 CASRQGAGETQYF TGTGCCAGCAGACAGGGGGCGGGAGAGACCCAGTACTTC
. TRBJ2-1 TRBV18 TRBD1 CASTWTGSYNEQFF TGTGCCAGCACCTGGACAGGCTCCTACAATGAGCAGTTCTTC
. TRBJ2-3 TRBV19 . CASTEQPSTDTQYF TGTGCCAGTACTGAACAGCCTAGCACAGATACGCAGTATTTT
. TRBJ2-7 TRBV20-1 . CSARGPSTVARGLLNEQYF TGCAGTGCTAGAGGACCTTCGACCGTAGCCAGGGGTCTCCTTAACGAGCAGTACTTC
. TRBJ2-1 TRBV7-3 TRBD2 CASSLGLAGGYEQFF TGTGCCAGCAGCCTAGGACTAGCGGGAGGGTATGAGCAGTTCTTC
few TRBJ1-5 TRBV7-2 . CASSPDGSNQPQHF TGTGCCAGCAGCCCGGACGGGAGCAATCAGCCCCAGCATTTT
few TRBJ2-7 TRBV12-3/TRBV12-4 . CASSLSSRGPYEQYF TGTGCCAGCAGTTTATCAAGTAGAGGGCCCTACGAGCAGTACTTC
. TRBJ2-2 TRBV20-1 . CSARSNRGTYTGELFF TGCAGTGCTAGGTCTAACCGGGGGACTTACACCGGGGAGCTGTTTTTT
. TRBJ2-3 TRBV10-3 TRBD2 CATLAGGGTDTQYF TGTGCCACGTTAGCGGGAGGCGGGACAGATACGCAGTATTTT
. TRBJ2-7 TRBV6-2/TRBV6-3 . CASTASVNEQYF TGTGCCAGCACGGCTAGCGTCAACGAGCAGTACTTC
. TRBJ2-7 TRBV12-3/TRBV12-4 . CASSLGGWSIEQYF TGTGCCAGCAGTTTAGGCGGATGGTCGATCGAGCAGTACTTC
. TRBJ2-7 TRBV28 . CASTAHDYEQYF TGTGCCAGCACCGCACACGACTACGAGCAGTACTTC
. TRBJ2-3 TRBV20-1 . CSARPQGTSTDTQYF TGCAGTGCTAGACCTCAGGGGACCAGCACAGATACGCAGTATTTT
. TRBJ2-7 TRBV3-1 . CASSQVISSYEQYF TGTGCCAGCAGCCAAGTAATTAGCTCCTACGAGCAGTACTTC
. TRBJ2-5 TRBV12-3/TRBV12-4 TRBD1 CASSGTVGTQYF TGTGCCAGCAGTGGGACAGTCGGGACCCAGTACTTC
. TRBJ2-5 TRBV7-2 . CASSLARQETQHF TGTGCCAGCAGCTTAGCTCGCCAAGAGACCCAGCACTTC
. TRBJ2-3 TRBV3-1 . CASSLRGSQSTDTQYF TGTGCCAGCAGCCTCCGGGGGTCCCAGTCCACAGATACGCAGTATTTT
. TRBJ1-2 TRBV7-9 . CASSLAAGNGYTF TGTGCCAGCAGCTTAGCGGCAGGGAATGGCTACACCTTC
once TRBJ2-7 TRBV5-1 . CASSSRGGGYEQYF TGCGCCAGCAGCTCCAGGGGAGGCGGCTACGAGCAGTACTTC
once TRBJ2-3 TRBV5-1 TRBD2 CASSSIGTSGGTDTQYF TGCGCCAGCAGCAGTATCGGGACTAGCGGAGGGACAGATACGCAGTATTTT
. TRBJ2-1 TRBV5-1 . CASSSRDPENEQFF TGCGCCAGCAGCTCCCGGGACCCAGAAAATGAGCAGTTCTTC
. TRBJ2-3 TRBV9 . CASSVTPHTDTQYF TGTGCCAGCAGCGTAACCCCTCACACAGATACGCAGTATTTT
few TRBJ2-1 TRBV12-3/TRBV12-4 TRBD1 CASTSGQGYNEQFF TGTGCCAGCACCTCGGGACAGGGCTACAATGAGCAGTTCTTC
once TRBJ2-2 TRBV12-3/TRBV12-4 TRBD1 CASSFATGGNMNTGELFF TGTGCCAGCAGTTTCGCGACAGGGGGAAATATGAACACCGGGGAGCTGTTTTTT
. TRBJ2-3 TRBV7-2 . CASSARGVRDTQYF TGTGCCAGCAGCGCCCGAGGGGTCCGCGATACGCAGTATTTT
. TRBJ2-2 TRBV20-1 . CSATPEAAGELFF TGCAGTGCCACACCCGAGGCGGCCGGGGAGCTGTTTTTT
. TRBJ2-2 TRBV7-8 . CASSSRQTLNTAELFF TGTGCCAGCAGCAGTCGACAGACTTTGAACACCGCGGAGCTGTTTTTT
once TRBJ2-5 TRBV20-1 TRBD1 CSAADRAVFGGTRQETQYF TGCAGTGCCGCGGACAGGGCTGTCTTTGGCGGGACCCGCCAAGAGACCCAGTACTTC
once TRBJ2-4 TRBV7-6 TRBD2 CASSQTSGGAKNIQYF TGTGCCAGCAGCCAGACTAGCGGCGGAGCCAAAAACATTCAGTACTTC